The 28 T cell receptor beta chains in this list originate from one sample, sequenced in a study of OX40 agonist ivuxolimab in advanced cancers. This table comes from immunoSEQ multiplex PCR, and its TCRdb copy is limited to in-frame clones, with some not included. The sample has roughly 50,000 clones, around 86% seen once; the top ten hold 1.5% to 2%. The sequencing here drew on CD4+ or CD8+ T cells sorted from blood, taken in a trial of the OX40 agonist ivuxolimab. The source of these receptors is an adult with an advanced solid tumor such as melanoma, head and neck, liver or kidney cancer.

This clone turned up a few times. The gene calls are TRBV4-3 and TRBJ2-2; perhaps TRBD2 as D (5 bases). CDR3 length equals 14 residues. V was pared by 6 bases and J by 2 bases, with 10 bases between. CDR1 is LGHNA, CDR2 YSLEER, per germline. CDR3 bases: TGCGCCAGCAGGTCGGACTTCAACACCGGGGAGCTGTTTTTT. Its protein is CASRSDFNTGELFF.

V gene TRBV21-1 combines with J gene TRBJ2-2. TRBV21-1 represents a pseudogene. The CDR3 sequence is 14 residues long. In nucleotides, the CDR3 is TGTGCCAGCAGCAAGGAGACAAGGACCGGGGAGCTGTTTTTT. The encoded protein is CASSKETRTGELFF.

This chain uses TRBV5-1 with TRBJ2-5; D remains unclear. V lost 4 bases and J 5 bases, leaving 12 bases between the germline ends. CDR3 length: 13 residues. Germline lookup yields CDR1 SGHRS and CDR2 YFSETQ. CDR3 region: CASSTWEAETQYF. The CDR3, as DNA: TGCGCCAGCAGCACATGGGAAGCGGAGACCCAGTACTTC.

Notes on this clone: This sample includes further DNA sequences coding for the same CDR3. The rearrangement links TRBV7-2 to TRBJ2-1; TRBD2 aligns across 13 bases. This CDR3 has 15 amino acids. The germline gives CDR1 SGHTA, CDR2 FQGNSA. The ends lost 5 bases at V and 4 bases at J; junction bases unmatched: 2. In DNA, the CDR3 is TGTGCCAGCAGCCCGACTAGCGGGAGGTACAATGAGCAGTTCTTC. Protein product: CASSPTSGRYNEQFF. Variable domain in full (rest from reference TRBV7-2 and TRBJ2-1): GAGVSQSPSNKVTEKGKDVELRCDPISGHTALYWYRQSLGQGLEFLIYFQGNSAPDKSGLPSDRFSAERTGGSVSTLTIQRTQQEDSAVYLCASSPTSGRYNEQFFGPGTRLTVL.

The V call is TRBV5-1, the J call TRBJ1-1; maybe TRBD1 (5 bases). The CDR3 runs 13 residues. Germline V gene lookup returns CDR1 SGHRS and CDR2 YFSETQ. Between the trimmed V and J ends, which lost 4 bases and 0 bases, there was a span of 7 bases. CDR3: CASSGALNTEAFF. CDR3 DNA: TGCGCCAGCAGCGGGGCCCTGAACACTGAAGCTTTCTTT.

The chain couples TRBV7-8 to TRBJ2-5; the D gene could be TRBD1 or TRBD2 (5 bases each). There are 15 residues in the CDR3. Between the trimmed V and J ends, which lost 4 bases and 2 bases, there was a span of 14 bases. Germline V gene data show CDR1 as SGHVS and CDR2 as FQNEAQ. CDR3 in amino acids: CASSSGRQNQETQYF. DNA of the CDR3: TGTGCCAGCAGCTCGGGACGCCAGAATCAAGAGACCCAGTACTTC.

The chain employs TRBV30 and TRBJ1-2; D call uncertain. The CDR3 runs to 13 residues. Trimming stripped 8 bases from V and 2 bases from J, with 15 bases between. Per the germline V gene, CDR1 is GTSNPN and CDR2 is SVGIG (reference sequence). DNA for the CDR3: TGTGCCCGCGACCTCGTTAGCAACTATGGCTACACCTTC. Amino acid sequence: CARDLVSNYGYTF. Using reference TRBV30 and TRBJ1-2 for the parts outside the CDR3, the full variable domain is SQTIHQWPATLVQPVGSPLSLECTVEGTSNPNLYWYRQAAGRGLQLLFYSVGIGQISSEVPQNLSASRPQDRQFILSSKKLLLSDSGFYLCARDLVSNYGYTFGSGTRLTVV.

The chain has TRBV12-2 and TRBJ2-2; the D call of TRBD2 is as the table states it, not checked on the DNA. TRBV12-2 corresponds to a pseudogene. This CDR3 region has 16 residues. The CDR3 DNA follows: TGTGCAAGTCGGCGCCCACTAGCGACGAACACCGGGGAGCTGTTTTTT. Its translation is CASRRPLATNTGELFF.

The CDR3 spells CASSRYLAGAYEQYF. The CDR3 nucleotides read TGTGCCAGCAGCCGTTACTTAGCGGGAGCCTACGAGCAGTACTTC. The rearrangement uses TRBV7-2 and TRBJ2-7, with 9 bases that match TRBD2. This CDR3 is built from 15 residues. Germline CDR1 and CDR2: SGHTA and FQGNSA. Losses at the gene ends were 5 bases for V and 2 bases for J; bases not matched to a gene: 7.

The chain uses TRBV4-1 and TRBJ1-4, with D unclear. CDR3 length: 13 amino acids. CDR1 MGHRA and CDR2 YSYEKL come from the germline V gene. V lost 1 base to trimming and J lost 8 bases, with 8 bases between them. The CDR3 loop reads CASSQAVGEKLFF. As DNA, the CDR3 is TGCGCCAGCAGCCAAGCCGTCGGGGAAAAACTGTTTTTT.

The chain has TRBV7-9 and TRBJ2-1; D remains unclear. In germline, CDR1 is SEHNR, CDR2 FQNEAQ (reference sequence). With 8 bases removed from V and 0 bases from J, the gap between germline ends came to 11 bases. CDR3 size: 14 residues. The CDR3, as DNA: TGTGCCAGCGGGGTTCAGAGCTCCTACAATGAGCAGTTCTTC. As protein: CASGVQSSYNEQFF.

The chain carries TRBV5-4 and TRBJ2-7, with 11 nucleotides matching TRBD2. The germline V gene has CDR1 SGHNT and CDR2 YYREEE (reference sequence). The CDR3 extends over 15 amino acids. V gave up 5 bases and J gave up 0 bases; unmatched junction bases: 4. The CDR3 is CASRPGTSGSYEQYF. CDR3 nucleotide sequence: TGTGCCAGCAGACCCGGGACTAGCGGCTCCTACGAGCAGTACTTC.

The chain carries TRBV29-1 and TRBJ2-1; the D call may be TRBD1 or TRBD2 (6 bases each). Germline CDR1 SQVTM, CDR2 ANQGSEA. V dropped 1 base and J dropped 0 bases, with 13 bases sitting between them. The CDR3 runs to 16 residues. The CDR3 loop is CSVEGTGTLSYNEQFF. CDR3 in DNA: TGCAGCGTTGAAGGAACAGGGACTCTCTCCTACAATGAGCAGTTCTTC.

The count of this clone is one. The J gene is TRBJ1-5, the V gene TRBV19, with D uncertain. The V end lost 2 bases, the J end lost 7 bases, and 12 bases lay between the germline ends. Germline CDR1 reads LNHDA; CDR2 reads SQIVND (reference sequence). This CDR3 is 14 amino acids long. CDR3 sequence (DNA): TGTGCCAGTAGTATACCGCAGACCGGGCAGCCCCAGCATTTT. It yields the protein CASSIPQTGQPQHF.

V gene TRBV6-5 combines with J gene TRBJ1-3, with a possible D match to TRBD1 (5 bases). Germline CDR1 MNHEY, CDR2 SVGAGI. The V end was cut by 5 bases, the J end by 4 bases, with 15 bases between. CDR3 length equals 15 residues. CDR3 in amino acids: CASSTIGTLGNTIYF. The CDR3 DNA follows: TGTGCCAGCAGTACGATAGGGACTCTGGGAAACACCATATATTTT.

The genes are TRBV7-2 and TRBJ1-1, with a possible D match to TRBD1 (5 bases). CDR3 length equals 16 residues. CDR1 and CDR2 from the germline V gene are SGHTA and FQGNSA. Trimming took off 4 bases at V and 1 base at J, with 16 bases between the two ends. The CDR3 region is CASSSTSPGGNTEAFF. For the CDR3, the DNA is TGTGCCAGCAGCTCCACTAGTCCTGGGGGGAACACTGAAGCTTTCTTT.

The chain carries TRBV7-6 and TRBJ2-1, with 9 bases lining up with TRBD2. The CDR3 is made up of 14 amino acids. CDR1 and CDR2 from the germline V gene are SGHVS and FNYEAQ. Unmatched junction bases numbered 5, after V lost 4 bases and J lost 7 bases. The CDR3 spells CASSSRGGANEQFF. The CDR3 nucleotides are TGTGCCAGCAGCTCTCGCGGGGGGGCAAATGAGCAGTTCTTC.

The chain joins TRBV6-6 to TRBJ2-1; D not resolved. The germline CDR1 and CDR2 sequences are MNHNY and SVGAGI (reference sequence). The V and J ends lost 2 bases and 6 bases respectively, with 5 bases between them. The CDR3 is made up of 12 amino acids. The CDR3 DNA reads as TGTGCCAGCAGTTACAGCCCCAATGAGCAGTTCTTC. It encodes CASSYSPNEQFF.

This clone is labeled as medium-sized. The V and J genes are TRBV28 and TRBJ1-2; D gene uncertain. Germline V gives CDR1 MDHEN, CDR2 SYDVKM. With 10 bases removed from V and 3 bases from J, the gap between germline ends came to 15 bases. The CDR3 extends over 13 amino acids. The CDR3 region is CATEAAGYYGYTF. The CDR3 nucleotides read TGTGCCACCGAAGCAGCCGGATACTATGGCTACACCTTC.

In this sample, this clone turned up a few times. This chain joins TRBV5-1 and TRBJ1-6; 7 bases align to TRBD1. Germline CDR1 is SGHRS and CDR2 is YFSETQ. The trim removed 0 bases at V and 7 bases at J, leaving 1 base unmatched. This CDR3 region has 14 residues. The CDR3: CASSLGDSNSPLHF. CDR3 coding DNA: TGCGCCAGCAGCTTGGGGGACAGCAATTCACCCCTCCACTTT. The full variable domain, in which reference TRBV5-1 and TRBJ1-6 provide the parts outside the CDR3, is KAGVTQTPRYLIKTRGQQVTLSCSPISGHRSVSWYQQTPGQGLQFLFEYFSETQRNKGNFPGRFSGRQFSNSRSEMNVSTLELGDSALYLCASSLGDSNSPLHFGNGTRLTVT.

The chain links TRBV6-5 to TRBJ1-1; D remains unclear. Trimming took 2 bases from V and 11 from J, leaving 18 bases between them. This CDR3 has 14 amino acids. Germline-derived CDR1 and CDR2 are MNHEY and SVGAGI. The CDR3 nucleotides read TGTGCCAGCAGTTACCTGGAACAGAGTGGCGCGGCTTTCTTT. The encoded protein is CASSYLEQSGAAFF.

The gene calls are TRBV5-6 and TRBJ1-1, with D uncertain. There are 13 residues in the CDR3. V lost 1 base, J lost 6 bases, and 10 bases lay in between. Germline V gene data show CDR1 as SGHDT and CDR2 as YYEEEE. The CDR3 protein is CASSLLGWPEAFF. DNA for the CDR3: TGTGCCAGCAGCTTGTTAGGTTGGCCTGAAGCTTTCTTT.

The chain joins TRBV7-8 to TRBJ1-5, with D possibly being TRBD1 (5 bases). The CDR3 consists of 14 residues. Between the trimmed V and J ends, which lost 5 bases and 6 bases, there was a span of 14 bases. CDR1 and CDR2 from the germline V gene are SGHVS and FQNEAQ. CDR3 bases: TGTGCCAGCAGCCGAGGCCATGGGGGTCAGCCCCAGCATTTT. Translation gives CASSRGHGGQPQHF.

The V call is TRBV28, the J call TRBJ1-1; D uncertain. V dropped 2 bases and J dropped 1 base, with 8 bases sitting between them. The CDR3 contains 14 residues. CDR1 is MDHEN and CDR2 is SYDVKM in the germline V gene. As DNA, the CDR3 is TGTGCCAGCAGTTTAGGGGTTAGGAACACTGAAGCTTTCTTT. This sequence encodes CASSLGVRNTEAFF.

The gene calls are TRBV10-3 and TRBJ2-7; TRBD1 or TRBD2 may be the D gene (6 bases each). Germline loops: CDR1 ENHRY, CDR2 SYGVKD. V was pared by 0 bases and J by 7 bases, with 13 bases between. This CDR3 contains 14 residues. In DNA, the CDR3 is TGTGCCATCAGTGAGTCGTCGGGGGCTTTAGAGCAGTACTTC. Translation: CAISESSGALEQYF.

The V call is TRBV7-9, the J call TRBJ1-1; D might be TRBD1 (5 bases). Germline loops: CDR1 SEHNR, CDR2 FQNEAQ (reference sequence). Trimming cost V 7 bases and J 0 bases, with 12 bases left between them. The CDR3 spans 14 residues. The CDR3 bases are TGTGCCAGCAATAGGGACGGATTGAACACTGAAGCTTTCTTT. Amino acids: CASNRDGLNTEAFF.

The chain uses TRBV7-9 and TRBJ1-2, with TRBD1 as a possible D gene (5 bases). Trimming cost V 5 bases and J 9 bases, with 13 bases left between them. CDR1 and CDR2 (germline): SEHNR, FQNEAQ (reference sequence). CDR3 size: 12 residues. The CDR3 here is CASSTLTERYTF. DNA for the CDR3: TGTGCCAGCAGCACACTGACAGAGCGCTACACCTTC.

This clone was seen a few times. This rearrangement joins TRBV7-9 to TRBJ1-2; a weak D match, TRBD1 (6 bases). The CDR3 contains 14 residues. Germline V gene data show CDR1 as SEHNR and CDR2 as FQNEAQ (reference sequence). V lost 5 bases and J lost 4, with 14 bases in between. The CDR3 sequence: CASSHGQWTYGYTF. CDR3 DNA: TGTGCCAGCAGCCACGGACAGTGGACCTATGGCTACACCTTC. Together with reference TRBV7-9 and TRBJ1-2, the CDR3 gives the full variable domain: DTGVSQNPRHKITKRGQNVTFRCDPISEHNRLYWYRQTLGQGPEFLTYFQNEAQLEKSRLLSDRFSAERPKGSFSTLEIQRTEQGDSAMYLCASSHGQWTYGYTFGSGTRLTVV.